The 12 T cell receptor beta chains below come from one sample, sequenced in a study of blood T cell repertoires in COVID-19. Data came from immunoSEQ multiplex PCR; TCRdb stores just in-frame clones and leaves some out. Seen here are a few hundred thousand clones, just over 85% observed once, and the top ten hold roughly 4.1%. Sequences were obtained from peripheral blood. These receptors were collected from a man aged 45 to 65 with acute or convalescent COVID-19.

The chain links TRBV27 to TRBJ2-5; perhaps TRBD1 as D (5 bases). The CDR3 length is 13 residues. From germline, CDR1 is MNHEY and CDR2 SMNVEV (reference sequence). The germline V and J ends were trimmed by 6 bases and 1 base, with 9 bases remaining between them. CDR3 in DNA: TGTGCCAGCAGAAGACAGATCCAAGAGACCCAGTACTTC. The encoded protein is CASRRQIQETQYF.

This chain connects TRBV7-2 to TRBJ1-2; D possibly corresponds to TRBD1 (6 bases). Trimming took 6 bases from V and 0 from J, leaving 14 bases between them. The CDR3 loop spans 15 amino acids. Germline CDR1 SGHTA, CDR2 FQGNSA. The CDR3 nucleotides read TGTGCCAGCAGAGGGACATCTTCTCCTAACTATGGCTACACCTTC. Translated: CASRGTSSPNYGYTF.

Of note for this clone: Distinct nucleotide sequences in the sample also encode this CDR3. The rearrangement joins TRBV5-1 to TRBJ2-5; D is perhaps TRBD1 (6 bases). This CDR3 has 13 amino acids. The V gene's germline CDR1 is SGHRS and CDR2 YFSETQ. V shed 0 bases and J shed 5 bases, with 8 bases lying between them. CDR3: CASSLGGQETQYF. The CDR3, as DNA: TGCGCCAGCAGCTTGGGGGGGCAGGAGACCCAGTACTTC.

This clone was seen a few times. V usage is TRBV5-1 and J usage is TRBJ1-6; 10 bases map to TRBD1. The V and J ends lost 4 bases and 7 bases, in that order; junction bases with no gene match: 5. The CDR3 has 15 residues. Germline CDR1 reads SGHRS; CDR2 reads YFSETQ. The CDR3 protein is CASSAGQGFNSPLHF. DNA for the CDR3: TGCGCCAGCAGCGCGGGACAGGGGTTCAATTCACCCCTCCACTTT.

This rearrangement joins TRBV6-7 to TRBJ1-5; D is possibly TRBD1 (5 bases). TRBV6-7 is assigned to the ORF class and has an uncertain function. Trimming removed 2 bases at V and 3 bases at J, with 8 bases between. The CDR3 loop spans 14 amino acids. The CDR3 is CASSYIRVNQPQHF. CDR3 sequence (DNA): TGTGCCAGCAGTTACATCAGGGTCAATCAGCCCCAGCATTTT.

This sequence joins TRBV2 and TRBJ1-5, with D possibly TRBD1 on 5 matching bases. Germline V CDR1 and CDR2: SNHLY, FYNNEI. CDR3 length equals 14 residues. Trimming cost V 7 bases and J 8 bases, with 18 bases left between them. The CDR3 sequence: CASKSDSSKEPQHF. The CDR3 coding sequence is TGTGCCAGCAAGTCCGACAGCTCCAAGGAGCCCCAGCATTTT.

This chain joins TRBV6-5 and TRBJ2-7; 7 bases line up with TRBD1. Germline-derived CDR1 and CDR2 are MNHEY and SVGAGI. CDR3 length: 14 amino acids. V trimming: 6 bases; J trimming: 0 bases; junction bases outside the gene matches: 5. This CDR3 reads CASSLDRASYEQYF. The CDR3 coding sequence is TGTGCCAGCAGCCTCGACAGGGCCTCCTACGAGCAGTACTTC.

This chain joins TRBV9 and TRBJ1-4, with D maybe TRBD1 (6 bases). Germline lookup yields CDR1 SGDLS and CDR2 YYNGEE. The CDR3 runs to 15 residues. The V end was cut by 2 bases, the J end by 7 bases, with 15 bases between. CDR3 sequence: CASSVRDTHREKLFF. DNA for the CDR3: TGTGCCAGCAGCGTCCGGGACACACACCGTGAAAAACTGTTTTTT.

This clone showed up just a few times. The chain combines TRBV2 with TRBJ1-2; 9 bases fit TRBD1. V lost 5 bases to trimming and J lost 2 bases; unmatched junction nucleotides: 3. CDR3 length: 14 amino acids. Germline V gives CDR1 SNHLY, CDR2 FYNNEI. The CDR3 DNA is TGTGCCAGCAGTTACGACAGGGGGAACTATGGCTACACCTTC. Protein product: CASSYDRGNYGYTF.

This clone was seen a few times. V and J are TRBV2 and TRBJ1-1; unclear D gene. There are 14 residues in the CDR3. Germline lookup yields CDR1 SNHLY and CDR2 FYNNEI. V was pared by 0 bases and J by 1 base, with 6 bases between. CDR3 sequence reads: CASSEAVWNTEAFF. CDR3 DNA sequence: TGTGCCAGCAGTGAAGCCGTCTGGAACACTGAAGCTTTCTTT.

This chain uses TRBV7-9 with TRBJ1-5; 8 nucleotides line up with TRBD1. This CDR3 is built from 18 residues. Trimming cost V 5 bases and J 6 bases; bases outside gene matches: 18. Germline-derived CDR1 and CDR2 are SEHNR and FQNEAQ (reference sequence). CDR3 sequence: CASSHQTLTGGRSQPQHF. In nucleotides, the CDR3 is TGTGCCAGCAGCCACCAGACCCTAACAGGGGGAAGGAGTCAGCCCCAGCATTTT.

The chain has TRBV9 and TRBJ1-2; 11 bases agree with TRBD1. The germline V gene encodes CDR1 SGDLS and CDR2 YYNGEE. This CDR3 comprises 15 residues. Trimming cost V 0 bases and J 4 bases; bases outside gene matches: 2. The CDR3 DNA reads TGTGCCAGCAGCGTAGGGGACAGGGGGGGCTATGGCTACACCTTC. As protein: CASSVGDRGGYGYTF.